This T cell receptor (beta chain) is drawn from a study of cytomegalovirus exposure and HLA in healthy donors. The PCR made use of 60 Vbeta and 13 Jbeta primers. Measured with immunoSEQ multiplex PCR; TCRdb has only the in-frame clones, and not every one. The repertoire holds about 300,000 clones, 75% to 90% seen once, with around 3.7% in the top ten. This CDR3 spans 14 amino acids. Trimming shortened V by 1 base and J by 2 bases, and 7 bases separated the two germline ends. Germline values: CDR1 SGHKS, CDR2 YYEKEE (reference sequence). This rearrangement joins TRBV5-5 to TRBJ2-1; D is unresolved. Material: PBMCs. The TCR originated in a man aged 40-49 years in good health and CMV-seropositive. The DNA for the CDR3 is TGTGCCAGCAGCTTGTCCCCAGCCTACAATGAGCAGTTCTTC. Translated: CASSLSPAYNEQFF. Full variable domain (outside the CDR3, taken from reference TRBV5-5 and TRBJ2-1): DAGVTQSPTHLIKTRGQQVTLRCSPISGHKSVSWYQQVLGQGPQFIFQYYEKEERGRGNFPDRFSARQFPNYSSELNVNALLLGDSALYLCASSLSPAYNEQFFGPGTRLTVL.